This T cell receptor beta chain was recovered during a study of resident and recirculating memory T cells in vitiligo. Whole-study context: Samples were epidermis from two lesional and two nonlesional sites, plus PBMCs.

The protocol was immunoSEQ multiplex PCR, while the TCRdb copy is restricted to in-frame clones and leaves out a portion. The repertoire consists of around 38,000 clones, with 85% to 95% occurring once and the leading ten covering roughly 4.5%. Study outcomes and limitations: Sequences differed between biopsy sites and patients, suggesting private specificity. Clonality differed among vitiligo lesions, with no unique dominant clone.

The ends lost 5 bases at V and 9 bases at J; junction bases unmatched: 12. The length of the CDR3 is 16 residues. CDR1 MNHNY and CDR2 SVGAGI come from the germline V gene (reference sequence). Stable vitiligo meant no lesion change over the previous 6 months. With regard to this clone: Its cognate antigen is unknown.

Sequencing used blood. The source is a male donor with vitiligo. The chain links TRBV6-6 to TRBJ2-1; 11 bases map to TRBD2. DNA for the CDR3: TGTGCCAGCAGTCAACCGGGACTAGCGGCTAGGAGTGAGCAGTTCTTC. This encodes CASSQPGLAARSEQFF.